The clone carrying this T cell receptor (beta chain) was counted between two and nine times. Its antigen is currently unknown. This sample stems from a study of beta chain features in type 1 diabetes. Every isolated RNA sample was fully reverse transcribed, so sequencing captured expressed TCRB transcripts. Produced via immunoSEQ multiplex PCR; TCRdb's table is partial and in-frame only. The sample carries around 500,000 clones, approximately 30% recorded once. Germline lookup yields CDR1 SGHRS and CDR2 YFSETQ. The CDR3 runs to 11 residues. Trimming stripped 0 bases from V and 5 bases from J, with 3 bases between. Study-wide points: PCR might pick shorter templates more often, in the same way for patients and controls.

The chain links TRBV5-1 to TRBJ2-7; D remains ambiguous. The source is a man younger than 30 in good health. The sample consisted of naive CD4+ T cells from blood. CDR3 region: CASSLDHEQYF. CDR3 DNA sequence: TGCGCCAGCAGCTTGGACCACGAGCAGTACTTC. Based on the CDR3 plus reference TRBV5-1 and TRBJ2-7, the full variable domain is KAGVTQTPRYLIKTRGQQVTLSCSPISGHRSVSWYQQTPGQGLQFLFEYFSETQRNKGNFPGRFSGRQFSNSRSEMNVSTLELGDSALYLCASSLDHEQYFGPGTRLTVT.